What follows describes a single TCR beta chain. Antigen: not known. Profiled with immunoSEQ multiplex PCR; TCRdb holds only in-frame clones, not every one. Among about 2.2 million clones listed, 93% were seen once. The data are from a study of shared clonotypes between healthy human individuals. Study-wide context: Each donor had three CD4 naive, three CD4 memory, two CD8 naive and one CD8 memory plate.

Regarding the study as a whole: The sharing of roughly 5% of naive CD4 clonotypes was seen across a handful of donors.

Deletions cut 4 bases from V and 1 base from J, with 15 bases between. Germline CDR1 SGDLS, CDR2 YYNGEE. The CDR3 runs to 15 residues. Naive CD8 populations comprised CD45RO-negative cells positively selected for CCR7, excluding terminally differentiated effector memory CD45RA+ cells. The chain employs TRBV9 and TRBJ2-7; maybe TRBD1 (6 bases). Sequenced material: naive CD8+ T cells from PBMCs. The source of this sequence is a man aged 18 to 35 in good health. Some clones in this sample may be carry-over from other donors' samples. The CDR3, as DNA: TGTGCCAGCAGCTCGTCGACAGGCGTGTCCTACGAGCAGTACTTC. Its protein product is CASSSSTGVSYEQYF.